A selection of T cell receptor beta chains follows, all from one sample in a study of cytomegalovirus exposure and HLA in healthy donors. This table comes from immunoSEQ multiplex PCR, and its TCRdb copy is limited to in-frame clones, with some not included. The listing records about 84,000 clones. Material for sequencing was PBMCs. The receptor set was obtained from a man aged 50 to 60 in good health and CMV-seronegative. Each CDR3 is given with its conserved first and last residue. D genes are given only for firm matches.

>TRBJ2-1|TRBV4-3|TRBD2
CASSQAGGAPNEQFF
TGCGCCAGCAGCCAAGCGGGGGGGGCACCAAATGAGCAGTTCTTC
>TRBJ2-2|TRBV5-1|NA
CASSFTIQGTGELFF
TGCGCCAGCAGCTTCACTATCCAAGGCACCGGGGAGCTGTTTTTT
>TRBJ1-4|TRBV18|TRBD1
CASSPPGQGVPNEKLFF
TGTGCCAGCTCACCACCGGGACAGGGGGTGCCTAATGAAAAACTGTTTTTT
>TRBJ1-6|TRBV29-1|TRBD1
CSVLTGWDSPLHF
TGCAGCGTTCTGACAGGGTGGGATTCACCCCTCCACTTT
>TRBJ1-6|TRBV5-1|NA
CASSLAGYSPLHF
TGCGCCAGCAGCTTGGCAGGCTATTCACCCCTCCACTTT
>TRBJ1-2|TRBV30|TRBD1
CAWSPLTGWYGYTF
TGTGCCTGGAGTCCCTTGACAGGGTGGTATGGCTACACCTTC
>TRBJ2-7|TRBV19|TRBD2
CASSIGTSEQYF
TGTGCCAGTAGTATCGGGACTAGCGAGCAGTACTTC
>TRBJ2-5|TRBV28|TRBD1
CASSAPGTGKVTQYF
TGTGCCAGCAGTGCCCCCGGGACAGGGAAGGTGACCCAGTACTTC
>TRBJ2-7|TRBV7-7|TRBD1
CASSLGQGYSYEQYF
TGTGCTAGCAGCCTGGGACAGGGATACTCCTACGAGCAGTACTTC
>TRBJ1-1|TRBV7-6|NA
CASSFSGGETEAFF
TGTGCCAGCAGCTTTTCGGGGGGGGAAACTGAAGCTTTCTTT
>TRBJ1-5|TRBV4-1|TRBD1
CASSHPRGTYSNQPQHF
TGCGCCAGCAGCCACCCCAGGGGGACCTATAGCAATCAGCCCCAGCATTTT
>TRBJ1-5|TRBV5-1|TRBD1
CASSTGTVSNQPQHF
TGCGCCAGCAGCACCGGGACAGTTAGCAATCAGCCCCAGCATTTT
>TRBJ2-3|TRBV6-6|TRBD1
CASSLQGADTQYF
TGTGCCAGCAGTTTACAGGGGGCAGATACGCAGTATTTT
>TRBJ2-2|TRBV11-3|TRBD2
CASSLVSGAPGELFF
TGTGCCAGCAGCTTAGTTAGCGGGGCGCCCGGGGAGCTGTTTTTT
>TRBJ1-3|TRBV6-6|TRBD1
CASSMGQGRAGNTIYF
TGTGCCAGCAGTATGGGACAGGGGAGAGCTGGAAACACCATATATTTT
>TRBJ2-5|TRBV28|NA
CASSLSSQGPETQYF
TGTGCCAGCAGTTTGTCTAGCCAGGGGCCAGAGACCCAGTACTTC
>TRBJ2-3|TRBV6-6|TRBD2
CASSALTSGSTDTQYF
TGTGCCAGCAGTGCCCTGACTAGCGGCAGCACAGATACGCAGTATTTT